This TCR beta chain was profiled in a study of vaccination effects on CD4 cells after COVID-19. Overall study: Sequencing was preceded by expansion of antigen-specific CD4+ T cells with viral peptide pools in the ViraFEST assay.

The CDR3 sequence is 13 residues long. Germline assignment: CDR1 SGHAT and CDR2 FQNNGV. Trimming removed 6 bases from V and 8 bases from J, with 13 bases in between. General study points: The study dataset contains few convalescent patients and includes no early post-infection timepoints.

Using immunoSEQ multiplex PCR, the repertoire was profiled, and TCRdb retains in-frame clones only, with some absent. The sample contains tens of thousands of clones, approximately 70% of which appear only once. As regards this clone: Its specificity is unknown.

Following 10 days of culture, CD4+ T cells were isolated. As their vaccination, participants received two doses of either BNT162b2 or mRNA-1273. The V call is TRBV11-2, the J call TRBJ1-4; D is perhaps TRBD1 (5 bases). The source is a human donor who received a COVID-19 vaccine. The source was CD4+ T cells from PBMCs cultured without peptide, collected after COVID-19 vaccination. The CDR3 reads CASSGAGREKLFF. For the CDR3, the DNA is TGTGCCAGCAGTGGCGCAGGGCGAGAAAAACTGTTTTTT.